One and the same sample provided the 23 T cell receptor beta chains below, sequenced in a study of CD8+ T cells in alopecia areata. Reverse transcribed after extraction, RNA yielded cDNA as the sequencing template. Profiling relied on immunoSEQ multiplex PCR, and the TCRdb table lists in-frame clones only, not all of them. This table has some 99,000 clones, nearly 45% appearing once. The material sequenced was CD4+ T cells sorted from blood. The receptors shown here come from a human donor with alopecia areata.

This chain connects TRBV5-1 to TRBJ2-2; 7 bases line up with TRBD1. Germline V gives CDR1 SGHRS, CDR2 YFSETQ. The CDR3 has 14 residues. Losses at the gene ends were 4 bases for V and 2 bases for J; bases not matched to a gene: 2. The CDR3 nucleotides read TGCGCCAGCAGCGGGACAGCCAACACCGGGGAGCTGTTTTTT. Its translation: CASSGTANTGELFF.

The CDR3 spells CASSQATGDPQHF. CDR3 coding DNA: TGTGCCAGCAGCCAAGCTACGGGGGATCCCCAGCATTTT. The chain carries TRBV14 and TRBJ1-5; weak D call: TRBD1 (5 bases). This CDR3 region has 13 residues. Deletions cut 1 base from V and 10 bases from J, with 11 bases between. The germline V gene has CDR1 SGHDN and CDR2 FVKESK.

The chain carries TRBV27 and TRBJ2-7; tentative D call: TRBD2 (6 bases). V lost 5 bases, J lost 3 bases, and 14 bases lay in between. The CDR3 sequence is 14 residues long. CDR1 and CDR2 (germline): MNHEY, SMNVEV (reference sequence). In nucleotides, the CDR3 is TGTGCCAGCAGTCCGCGGAGGAGGGACTACGAGCAGTACTTC. Protein sequence: CASSPRRRDYEQYF.

The chain carries TRBV27 and TRBJ1-2, with D possibly being TRBD1 (6 bases). The germline V gene encodes CDR1 MNHEY and CDR2 SMNVEV (reference sequence). Trimming pared 6 bases from V and 8 bases from J, leaving 22 bases between. This CDR3 is built from 15 residues. Here the CDR3 DNA reads TGTGCCAGCAGCAATCCCGGCAGAGTGGGGGCCGGCTACACCTTC. It is translated as CASSNPGRVGAGYTF.

V usage is TRBV19 and J usage is TRBJ1-1; D is uncertain. There are 16 residues in the CDR3. With 1 base removed from V and 1 base from J, the gap between germline ends came to 13 bases. CDR1 and CDR2 (germline): LNHDA, SQIVND (reference sequence). The DNA of the CDR3 is TGTGCCAGTAGTATAGGTGGTCGCCGGGGGAACACTGAAGCTTTCTTT. Encoded protein: CASSIGGRRGNTEAFF.

In its sample, this clone was seen a few times. The genes are TRBV28 and TRBJ2-7; the D is unclear. V was pared by 6 bases and J by 2 bases, with 11 bases between. Looked up from germline, CDR1 is MDHEN and CDR2 is SYDVKM. The CDR3 contains 13 residues. The CDR3 here is CASSREATYEQYF. DNA for the CDR3: TGTGCCAGCAGCCGAGAGGCTACCTACGAGCAGTACTTC.

The rearrangement links TRBV29-1 to TRBJ2-1; D may be TRBD1 (5 bases). V dropped 5 bases and J dropped 8 bases, with 19 bases sitting between them. The CDR3 spans 14 residues. In germline, CDR1 is SQVTM, CDR2 ANQGSEA. CDR3 DNA: TGCAGCGTTCATAGGGGTCGGTCTGCAGATGAGCAGTTCTTC. It is translated as CSVHRGRSADEQFF.

In this sample, this clone turned up a few times. The chain couples TRBV19 to TRBJ2-4; 9 positions match TRBD2. J was trimmed by 6 bases and V by 5 bases; bases with no gene match: 17. This CDR3 is 18 amino acids long. Germline lookup yields CDR1 LNHDA and CDR2 SQIVND (reference sequence). DNA of the CDR3: TGTGCCAGTAGTCCCTATAGCGGGAGCCTGAAATCCGGAAACATTCAGTACTTC. Its protein product is CASSPYSGSLKSGNIQYF.

The rearrangement links TRBV28 to TRBJ2-7, with D possibly matching TRBD2 (6 bases). CDR1 is MDHEN and CDR2 is SYDVKM in the germline V gene. The V gene lost 6 bases and the J gene lost 2 bases, with 11 bases spanning the gap. CDR3 length equals 13 residues. CDR3 residues: CASRRLGAYEQYF. DNA for the CDR3: TGTGCCAGCAGGAGACTAGGGGCCTACGAGCAGTACTTC.

The chain joins TRBV30 to TRBJ2-1, with 7 positions matching TRBD2. This CDR3 comprises 14 residues. Looked up from germline, CDR1 is GTSNPN and CDR2 is SVGIG (reference sequence). Trimming removed 0 bases from V and 9 bases from J; junction bases left unmatched: 8. CDR3 loop: CAWSVLASLGEQFF. CDR3 sequence (DNA): TGTGCCTGGAGTGTACTAGCGTCGCTGGGTGAGCAGTTCTTC.

The V gene is TRBV29-1, the J gene TRBJ2-3; 8 bases fit TRBD2. The CDR3 totals 14 residues. The V gene end was trimmed by 1 base and the J gene end by 3 bases; junction bases not matched to a gene: 3. Germline V gene lookup returns CDR1 SQVTM and CDR2 ANQGSEA. DNA for the CDR3: TGCAGCGTTGAAGCCCGGGAGGGAACAGATACGCAGTATTTT. Residues: CSVEAREGTDTQYF.

The chain recombines TRBV28 with TRBJ2-6; weak D call: TRBD2 (7 bases). Looked up from germline, CDR1 is MDHEN and CDR2 is SYDVKM. CDR3 length: 15 amino acids. The V gene lost 7 bases and the J gene lost 2 bases, with 12 bases spanning the gap. CDR3 DNA sequence: TGTGCCAGCACCAAGGGGGGGACTGGGGCCAACGTCCTGACTTTC. It codes for CASTKGGTGANVLTF.

The sample holds one count of this clone. The chain carries TRBV2 and TRBJ1-6; TRBD1 aligns across 10 bases. Germline V CDR1 and CDR2: SNHLY, FYNNEI. The CDR3 totals 14 residues. The V gene end was trimmed by 6 bases and the J gene end by 9 bases; junction bases not matched to a gene: 5. CDR3 coding DNA: TGTGCCAGCAGGGGGACAGGGGCGGCTTCACCCCTCCACTTT. This encodes CASRGTGAASPLHF. Together with reference TRBV2 and TRBJ1-6, the CDR3 gives the full variable domain: EPEVTQTPSHQVTQMGQEVILRCVPISNHLYFYWYRQILGQKVEFLVSFYNNEISEKSEIFDDQFSVERPDGSNFTLKIRSTKLEDSAMYFCASRGTGAASPLHFGNGTRLTVT.

This sequence joins TRBV29-1 and TRBJ1-2; weak D call: TRBD1 (6 bases). The germline V gene encodes CDR1 SQVTM and CDR2 ANQGSEA. There are 13 residues in the CDR3. V lost 4 bases, J lost 3 bases, and 12 bases lay in between. Here the CDR3 DNA reads TGCAGCGTTGGCGGGGGGGCTGACTATGGCTACACCTTC. The encoded protein is CSVGGGADYGYTF.

The chain is built from TRBV4-2 and TRBJ1-1, with D unresolved. The CDR3 loop spans 14 amino acids. The V gene's germline CDR1 is LGHNA and CDR2 YNFKEQ. V was trimmed by 3 bases and J by 1 base, leaving 9 bases between them. The CDR3 here is CASSQPGTNTEAFF. The CDR3 DNA reads TGTGCCAGCAGCCAGCCGGGAACGAACACTGAAGCTTTCTTT.

The chain employs TRBV28 and TRBJ2-5; D is unclear. CDR3 length: 11 amino acids. In germline, CDR1 is MDHEN, CDR2 SYDVKM. The ends were cut back, 4 bases at V and 1 base at J, with 1 base in the middle. The DNA of the CDR3 is TGTGCCAGCAGTTCCCAAGAGACCCAGTACTTC. This codes for CASSSQETQYF.

The chain has TRBV29-1 and TRBJ2-3, with D tentatively TRBD2 (6 bases). Per the germline V gene, CDR1 is SQVTM and CDR2 is ANQGSEA. This CDR3 region has 12 residues. The V end was cut by 7 bases, the J end by 4 bases, with 12 bases between. Written as DNA, the CDR3 is TGCAGCGGAGGTCCGGGGGCAGATACGCAGTATTTT. Translated, it gives CSGGPGADTQYF.

This clone was picked up a small number of times. The gene calls are TRBV28 and TRBJ2-7; 7 nucleotides agree with TRBD1. With V trimmed by 5 bases and J by 2 bases, 12 bases remained unmatched. CDR1 is MDHEN, CDR2 SYDVKM, per germline. The CDR3 is 16 amino acids. CDR3 nucleotides: TGTGCCAGCAGTATCAGAGGGACAGTTAAGACCTACGAGCAGTACTTC. Translating it yields CASSIRGTVKTYEQYF.

This clone was observed many times. V and J are TRBV14 and TRBJ2-7, with unresolved D. V was cut by 5 bases and J by 2 bases, with 16 bases left in between. The CDR3 totals 15 residues. CDR1 and CDR2 (germline): SGHDN, FVKESK. CDR3 sequence: CASSELGPLTYEQYF. Written as DNA, the CDR3 is TGTGCCAGCAGCGAGCTTGGGCCGCTGACCTACGAGCAGTACTTC.

The chain couples TRBV28 to TRBJ2-1; either TRBD1 or TRBD2 may fit D (5 bases each). CDR3 length: 17 residues. V lost 3 bases and J 8 bases, leaving 23 bases between the germline ends. Per the germline V gene, CDR1 is MDHEN and CDR2 is SYDVKM. The CDR3 DNA follows: TGTGCCAGCAGTTTCCGAAGTGGGACCGTTCTCTTCCATGAGCAGTTCTTC. Protein product: CASSFRSGTVLFHEQFF. Full variable domain (missing parts from reference TRBV28 and TRBJ2-1): DVKVTQSSRYLVKRTGEKVFLECVQDMDHENMFWYRQDPGLGLRLIYFSYDVKMKEKGDIPEGYSVSREKKERFSLILESASTNQTSMYLCASSFRSGTVLFHEQFFGPGTRLTVL.

The chain employs TRBV6-5 and TRBJ2-7, with D possibly matching TRBD2 (6 bases). Looked up from germline, CDR1 is MNHEY and CDR2 is SVGAGI. V was shortened by 7 bases and J by 0 bases, with 16 bases between the two germline ends. The CDR3 is 15 residues long. The CDR3 sequence: CASTALADSSYEQYF. The CDR3 DNA reads TGTGCCAGCACAGCCTTAGCGGATAGCTCCTACGAGCAGTACTTC.

The V call is TRBV28, the J call TRBJ2-7; D could derive from TRBD1 or TRBD2 (5 bases each). This CDR3 is 15 amino acids long. The germline CDR1 and CDR2 sequences are MDHEN and SYDVKM. Trimming removed 8 bases from V and 4 bases from J, with 21 bases in between. CDR3 DNA sequence: TGTGCCAGCCGCGATGGGGACGGGCTGTCGTACGAGCAGTACTTC. Protein product: CASRDGDGLSYEQYF.

The chain is built from TRBV27 and TRBJ1-5; D not resolved. The CDR3 loop spans 13 amino acids. Between the trimmed V and J ends, which lost 2 bases and 4 bases, there was a span of 6 bases. Germline V CDR1 and CDR2: MNHEY, SMNVEV (reference sequence). The CDR3 DNA reads as TGTGCCAGCAGTTTACAGGTTAATCAGCCCCAGCATTTT. Translation gives CASSLQVNQPQHF.